One TCR beta chain is described in this entry. Its antigen is currently unknown. The CDR3 length is 14 residues. CDR1 and CDR2 from the germline V gene are MNHNY and SVGAGI (reference sequence). V was pared by 0 bases and J by 4 bases, with 9 bases between. The data are from a study of cytomegalovirus exposure and HLA in healthy donors. Primers: 60 Vbeta forward and 13 Jbeta reverse. TCRdb keeps only in-frame clones here, not all; method: immunoSEQ multiplex PCR. This table holds about 39,000 clones. Study-wide findings and caveats: Cytomegalovirus status was reportedly diagnosed by the classifier with high specificity and sensitivity. Investigators reported some 150 TCR beta chains as tied to cytomegalovirus. Under in vitro conditions, a few CMV-associated chains were confirmed as specific for CMV antigens.

The chain uses TRBV6-6 and TRBJ1-1, with D possibly matching TRBD1 (6 bases). The material sequenced was PBMCs. The origin of this receptor is a male donor in good health and CMV-seronegative. CDR3 DNA sequence: TGTGCCAGCAGTTACTCTACAGGGCGCACTGAAGCTTTCTTT. Residues: CASSYSTGRTEAFF.